These 16 T cell receptor beta chains were sequenced from one sample in a study of response to subunit inactivated influenza vaccine. One entry per CDR3 protein, called by TCRdb with MiXCR from the RT-PCR reads. The profile shows over 750,000 distinct CDR3 sequences, about 20% of them singletons. Here the sequenced sample was PBMCs from blood, taken less than 6 days after vaccination. These receptor sequences come from a man aged 50 or older who received an inactivated influenza vaccine.

The table lists this clonotype with a few counts. The chain couples TRBV5-5 to TRBJ1-5; TRBD1 might be the D (5 bases). Germline V gives CDR1 SGHKS, CDR2 YYEKEE (reference sequence). CDR3 length: 15 residues. V lost 4 bases, J lost 6 bases, and 17 bases lay in between. CDR3 coding DNA: TGTGCCAGCAGCCCGGGGGACCGCGATTTTCAGCCCCAGCATTTT. Translating it yields CASSPGDRDFQPQHF.

This chain links TRBV12-3 or TRBV12-4 with TRBJ2-5, with D possibly being TRBD2 (5 bases). The V gene lost 5 bases and the J gene lost 1 base, with 11 bases spanning the gap. The CDR3 covers 14 residues. CDR3 sequence (DNA): TGTGCCAGCAGTCGCCGGGGTCCCCAAGAGACCCAGTACTTC. Its translation: CASSRRGPQETQYF.

The chain has TRBV7-2 and TRBJ1-6; D gene uncertain. Germline V gene data show CDR1 as SGHTA and CDR2 as FQGNSA. The V end was cut by 4 bases, the J end by 9 bases, with 13 bases between. The CDR3 is 14 residues long. The CDR3 DNA reads as TGTGCCAGCAGCTCGACTGCCTCGGTTTCACCCCTCCACTTT. Translated, it gives CASSSTASVSPLHF.

This clonotype showed up just a few times. The chain is built from TRBV12-3 or TRBV12-4 and TRBJ2-7, with 7 bases identical to TRBD2. The CDR3 covers 14 residues. V was clipped by 7 bases and J by 2 bases; unmatched bases: 8. The CDR3 DNA reads as TGTGCCAGCACGGGAAGCGGGGTTACCTACGAGCAGTACTTC. Protein sequence: CASTGSGVTYEQYF.

The chain employs TRBV5-1 and TRBJ2-6; TRBD1 matches 9 bases. This CDR3 is 18 amino acids long. V lost 4 bases, J lost 0 bases, and 8 bases stayed unmatched. Germline V gene data show CDR1 as SGHRS and CDR2 as YFSETQ. The CDR3 sequence: CASSPAGQGSSGANVLTF. The CDR3 DNA reads TGCGCCAGCAGCCCGGCGGGACAGGGAAGCTCTGGGGCCAACGTCCTGACTTTC.

This clonotype appeared a few times. The rearrangement uses TRBV11-1 and TRBJ2-1; 10 positions agree with TRBD2. V was clipped by 2 bases and J by 9 bases; unmatched bases: 19. This CDR3 region has 19 residues. Germline V gene lookup returns CDR1 SGHAT and CDR2 FQDESV (reference sequence). The chain's CDR3 is CASSLSLLGLAGVGSEQFF. CDR3 nucleotides: TGTGCCAGCAGCTTATCATTGTTGGGGCTAGCGGGAGTGGGGAGTGAGCAGTTCTTC.

This clonotype was seen only a few times. The chain has TRBV5-6 and TRBJ1-3, with D possibly being TRBD1 (5 bases). V lost 4 bases, J lost 0 bases, and 11 bases lay in between. The CDR3 spans 15 residues. From germline, CDR1 is SGHDT and CDR2 YYEEEE. In DNA, the CDR3 is TGTGCCAGCAGCCGGTGGGGCATCTCTGGAAACACCATATATTTT. It encodes CASSRWGISGNTIYF. The full variable domain, in which reference TRBV5-6 and TRBJ1-3 provide the parts outside the CDR3, is DAGVTQSPTHLIKTRGQQVTLRCSPKSGHDTVSWYQQALGQGPQFIFQYYEEEERQRGNFPDRFSGHQFPNYSSELNVNALLLGDSALYLCASSRWGISGNTIYFGEGSWLTVV.

This clonotype was detected only a few times. The genes are TRBV9 and TRBJ1-3, with D perhaps matching TRBD1 (5 bases). The CDR3 runs 15 residues. V was clipped by 0 bases and J by 6 bases, with 13 bases between them. Germline-derived CDR1 and CDR2 are SGDLS and YYNGEE. The CDR3 region has the DNA TGTGCCAGCAGCGTAGATGGGACGAAGGCAAACACCATATATTTT. It is translated as CASSVDGTKANTIYF.

This clonotype occurred a few times. One end of the junction is discordant with germline, which a read error may explain. The chain is built from TRBV7-7 and TRBJ2-5, with TRBD1 matching 7 bases. The CDR3 is 14 amino acids. Germline V gene sequence: CDR1 SSHAT, CDR2 FNYEAQ (reference sequence). The CDR3 reads CASTLDRNGETQYF. CDR3 in DNA: TGTGCTAGCACCCTGGACAGGAACGGAGAGACCCAGTACTTC.

This clonotype was seen only a few times. V is TRBV20-1 and J is TRBJ2-5; 7 nucleotides line up with TRBD1. Germline V gives CDR1 DFQATT, CDR2 SNEGSKA (reference sequence). The CDR3 runs to 13 residues. J gave up 1 base and V 5 bases, and 4 bases lay outside the gene matches. In DNA form, the CDR3 reads TGCAGTGCTGGCGACAGGGCCCAAGAGACCCAGTACTTC. This sequence encodes CSAGDRAQETQYF.

The chain is built from TRBV29-1 and TRBJ2-5, with TRBD1 matching over 7 bases. V was clipped by 6 bases and J by 5 bases; unmatched bases: 0. The germline CDR1 and CDR2 sequences are SQVTM and ANQGSEA. CDR3 size: 10 residues. The CDR3 loop is CSVQGETQYF. CDR3 bases: TGCAGCGTACAGGGGGAGACCCAGTACTTC.

This clonotype has a handful of counts. This chain joins TRBV20-1 and TRBJ1-1; D gene unclear. Germline V lookup: CDR1 DFQATT, CDR2 SNEGSKA (reference sequence). This CDR3 contains 13 residues. The ends were cut back, 0 bases at V and 4 bases at J, with 9 bases in the middle. The CDR3 protein is CSARDSGGTEAFF. CDR3 DNA: TGCAGTGCTAGAGATTCGGGAGGCACTGAAGCTTTCTTT.

V and J are TRBV10-1 and TRBJ2-3; D possibly corresponds to TRBD2 (6 bases). The germline gives CDR1 WNHNN, CDR2 SYGVQD (reference sequence). The CDR3 has 15 amino acids. Trimming pared 3 bases from V and 0 bases from J, leaving 10 bases between. CDR3 sequence (DNA): TGCGCCAGCAGTGATGGCGGGGTTAGCACAGATACGCAGTATTTT. It yields the protein CASSDGGVSTDTQYF.

This clonotype turned up a few times. The chain joins TRBV24-1 to TRBJ2-3; 7 bases map to TRBD2. The CDR3 runs 15 residues. The V and J ends lost 5 bases and 2 bases, in that order; junction bases with no gene match: 6. Germline lookup yields CDR1 KGHDR and CDR2 SFDVKD. CDR3 nucleotides: TGTGCCACCAGTGTACGGGGGGTAAACACAGATACGCAGTATTTT. Translation gives CATSVRGVNTDTQYF.

The rearrangement uses TRBV5-1 and TRBJ2-3, with TRBD2 as a possible D gene (6 bases). CDR1 is SGHRS, CDR2 YFSETQ, per germline. The V end was cut by 7 bases, the J end by 0 bases, with 12 bases between. The CDR3 spans 14 residues. In DNA, the CDR3 is TGCGCCAGCTCCTGGACTACTAGCACAGATACGCAGTATTTT. Protein: CASSWTTSTDTQYF.

The chain couples TRBV12-3 or TRBV12-4 to TRBJ2-1; D is undetermined. The CDR3 sequence is 14 residues long. V lost 0 bases, J lost 6 bases, and 9 bases lay in between. The CDR3 DNA reads as TGTGCCAGCAGTTTAGCGCGATCGACCAATGAGCAGTTCTTC. As protein: CASSLARSTNEQFF.